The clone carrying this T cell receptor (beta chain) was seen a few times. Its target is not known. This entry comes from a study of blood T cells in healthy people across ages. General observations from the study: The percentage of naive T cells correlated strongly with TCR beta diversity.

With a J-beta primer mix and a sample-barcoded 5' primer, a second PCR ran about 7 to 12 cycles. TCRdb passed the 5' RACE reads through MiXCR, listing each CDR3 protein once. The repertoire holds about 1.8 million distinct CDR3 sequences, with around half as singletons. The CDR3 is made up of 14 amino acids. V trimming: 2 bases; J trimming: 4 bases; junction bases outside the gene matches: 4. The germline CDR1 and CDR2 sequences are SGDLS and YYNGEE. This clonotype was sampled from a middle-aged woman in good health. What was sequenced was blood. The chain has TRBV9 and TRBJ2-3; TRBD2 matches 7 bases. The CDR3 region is CASSVATSADTQYF. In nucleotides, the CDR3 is TGTGCCAGCAGCGTGGCCACTAGCGCAGATACGCAGTATTTT.